This T cell receptor (beta chain) was captured by sequencing in a study of T cell responses to AZD1222 COVID-19 vaccine. The study, taken as a whole, reports: Donor demographics were predominantly white British with a female majority; clonal diversity may be underestimated. Spike-specific TCR repertoires showed rising breadth and depth after two AZD1222 doses. There were repertoire samples only from the period after the peak T cell response.

Repertoires were generated with immunoSEQ multiplex PCR, while TCRdb's copy carries only in-frame clones and drops some. The data show around 72,000 clones, roughly 87% seen once. Trimming took 5 bases from V and 4 from J, leaving 9 bases between them. Germline loops: CDR1 LGHDT, CDR2 YNNKEL (reference sequence). The CDR3 is made up of 13 amino acids. In regard to this clone: Its antigen remains unidentified.

The receptor was isolated from an adult in good health. The chain joins TRBV3-1 (or the pseudogene TRBV3-2) to TRBJ2-4; D not certain. The specimen comprised peripheral blood, sampled on day 0 of AZD1222 vaccination. CDR3 amino acids: CASSEFRKNIQYF. The CDR3 DNA sequence: TGTGCCAGCAGCGAATTTAGAAAAAACATTCAGTACTTC.